These 10 T cell receptor beta chains were all obtained from the same sample, sequenced in a study of blood T cell repertoires in COVID-19. Using immunoSEQ multiplex PCR, the repertoire was profiled, and TCRdb retains in-frame clones only, with some absent. The sample carries 150,000 to 200,000 clones, roughly 84% recorded once. Input material: PBMCs or T cells enriched from blood (not recorded which). Every receptor here comes from a woman in her sixties or seventies who had recovered from COVID-19.

This chain uses TRBV7-2 with TRBJ1-2; the match to TRBD1 covers 7 bases. From germline, CDR1 is SGHTA and CDR2 FQGNSA. After removal of 0 bases from V and 5 bases from J, the junction contained 6 bases not matched to a gene. The CDR3 runs 15 residues. For the CDR3, the DNA is TGTGCCAGCAGCTTAGCTGGGACAGCCTTTTATGGCTACACCTTC. This gives the protein CASSLAGTAFYGYTF.

In DNA, the CDR3 is TGTGCCAGCAGTCCGACAGGGGCCGAGCAGTACTTC. Its protein product is CASSPTGAEQYF. The chain combines TRBV2 with TRBJ2-7, with 8 bases identical to TRBD1. The CDR3 runs 12 residues. Germline trimming cut 5 bases from V and 6 bases from J; bases unmatched to any gene: 3. Looked up from germline, CDR1 is SNHLY and CDR2 is FYNNEI. Combining the CDR3 with reference TRBV2 and TRBJ2-7 gives the whole variable domain EPEVTQTPSHQVTQMGQEVILRCVPISNHLYFYWYRQILGQKVEFLVSFYNNEISEKSEIFDDQFSVERPDGSNFTLKIRSTKLEDSAMYFCASSPTGAEQYFGPGTRLTVT.

The chain carries TRBV7-8 and TRBJ2-7; D is possibly TRBD2 (5 bases). Trimming stripped 2 bases from V and 3 bases from J, with 8 bases between. CDR1 is SGHVS, CDR2 FQNEAQ, per germline. The CDR3 totals 13 residues. In nucleotides, the CDR3 is TGTGCCAGCAGCTTAAGCGGTATCTACGAGCAGTACTTC. Its protein is CASSLSGIYEQYF.

This chain joins TRBV18 and TRBJ2-3, with TRBD2 matching over 9 bases. Looked up from germline, CDR1 is KGHSH and CDR2 is LQKENI. V was clipped by 4 bases and J by 2 bases; unmatched bases: 4. The length of the CDR3 is 15 residues. As DNA, the CDR3 is TGTGCCAGCTCACTATCTAGCGGGGCCACAGATACGCAGTATTTT. Its protein is CASSLSSGATDTQYF. The complete variable domain, with remaining parts taken from reference TRBV18 and TRBJ2-3, reads NAGVMQNPRHLVRRRGQEARLRCSPMKGHSHVYWYRQLPEEGLKFMVYLQKENIIDESGMPKERFSAEFPKEGPSILRIQQVVRGDSAAYFCASSLSSGATDTQYFGPGTRLTVL.

The CDR3 loop is CAQGQAGEKLFF. The CDR3 nucleotides read TGTGCCCAAGGGCAGGCGGGAGAAAAACTGTTTTTT. This chain uses TRBV2 with TRBJ1-4; D remains ambiguous. CDR1 is SNHLY and CDR2 is FYNNEI in the germline V gene. This CDR3 has 12 amino acids. Trimming removed 11 bases from V and 8 bases from J, with 15 bases in between.

This chain connects TRBV28 to TRBJ1-6, with 10 bases lining up with TRBD1. CDR1 is MDHEN, CDR2 SYDVKM, per germline. The CDR3 extends over 14 amino acids. The ends lost 4 bases at V and 11 bases at J; junction bases unmatched: 5. CDR3 sequence: CASSWTGGEAPLHF. In nucleotides, the CDR3 is TGTGCCAGCAGTTGGACAGGGGGGGAAGCACCCCTCCACTTT.

V and J are TRBV19 and TRBJ2-5; the D gene is possibly TRBD2 (6 bases). The CDR3 extends over 14 amino acids. Germline V gives CDR1 LNHDA, CDR2 SQIVND (reference sequence). V lost 8 bases and J lost 4, with 17 bases in between. The DNA of the CDR3 is TGTGCCAGTCGGAGGGGCCTTCTAGGAGAGACCCAGTACTTC. It specifies CASRRGLLGETQYF.

The chain combines TRBV28 with TRBJ1-5, with D maybe TRBD1 (6 bases). V was shortened by 6 bases and J by 3 bases, with 15 bases between the two germline ends. The CDR3 has 15 residues. The germline gives CDR1 MDHEN, CDR2 SYDVKM. As DNA, the CDR3 is TGTGCCAGCAGCCGCCCTGGGGGACACAATCAGCCCCAGCATTTT. This encodes CASSRPGGHNQPQHF.

The genes are TRBV5-4 and TRBJ2-7, with 9 bases that match TRBD1. The CDR3 is 16 amino acids. In germline, CDR1 is SGHNT, CDR2 YYREEE (reference sequence). V lost 4 bases to trimming and J lost 3 bases; unmatched junction nucleotides: 11. The CDR3 DNA is TGTGCCAGCAGCGCCTCAAACAGGGGGCCCAACTACGAGCAGTACTTC. This codes for CASSASNRGPNYEQYF.

The genes are TRBV30 and TRBJ1-1, with D unclear. The CDR3 totals 17 residues. CDR1 and CDR2 (germline): GTSNPN, SVGIG (reference sequence). V gave up 0 bases and J gave up 0 bases, with 17 bases separating them. CDR3 amino acids: CAWSVKWVGLMNTEAFF. The CDR3 DNA reads as TGTGCCTGGAGTGTTAAATGGGTCGGACTTATGAACACTGAAGCTTTCTTT.